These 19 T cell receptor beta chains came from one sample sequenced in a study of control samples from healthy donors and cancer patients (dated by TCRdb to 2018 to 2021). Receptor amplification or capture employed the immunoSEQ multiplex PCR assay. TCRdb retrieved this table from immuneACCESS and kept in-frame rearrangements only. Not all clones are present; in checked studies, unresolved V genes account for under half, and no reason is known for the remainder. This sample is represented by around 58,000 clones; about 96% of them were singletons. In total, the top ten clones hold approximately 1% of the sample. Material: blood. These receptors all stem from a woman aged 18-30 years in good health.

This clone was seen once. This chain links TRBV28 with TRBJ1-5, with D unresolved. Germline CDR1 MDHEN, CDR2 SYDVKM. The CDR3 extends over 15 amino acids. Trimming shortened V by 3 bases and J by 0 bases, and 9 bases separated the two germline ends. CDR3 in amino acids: CASSFDNYSNQPQHF. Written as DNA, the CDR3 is TGTGCCAGCAGTTTTGACAACTATAGCAATCAGCCCCAGCATTTT. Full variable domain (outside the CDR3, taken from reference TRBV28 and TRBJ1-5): DVKVTQSSRYLVKRTGEKVFLECVQDMDHENMFWYRQDPGLGLRLIYFSYDVKMKEKGDIPEGYSVSREKKERFSLILESASTNQTSMYLCASSFDNYSNQPQHFGDGTRLSIL.

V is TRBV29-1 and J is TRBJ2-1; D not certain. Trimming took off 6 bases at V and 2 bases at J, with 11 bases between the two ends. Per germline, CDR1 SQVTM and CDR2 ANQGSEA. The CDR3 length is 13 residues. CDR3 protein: CSVTPYAYNEQFF. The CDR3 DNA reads TGCAGCGTAACCCCGTACGCCTACAATGAGCAGTTCTTC.

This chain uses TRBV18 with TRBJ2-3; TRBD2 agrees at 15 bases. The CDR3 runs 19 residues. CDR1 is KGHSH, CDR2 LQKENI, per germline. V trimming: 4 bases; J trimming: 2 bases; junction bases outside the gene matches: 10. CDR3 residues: CASSLPGTSGGYYTDTQYF. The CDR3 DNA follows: TGTGCCAGCTCACTCCCTGGGACTAGCGGGGGGTACTACACAGATACGCAGTATTTT.

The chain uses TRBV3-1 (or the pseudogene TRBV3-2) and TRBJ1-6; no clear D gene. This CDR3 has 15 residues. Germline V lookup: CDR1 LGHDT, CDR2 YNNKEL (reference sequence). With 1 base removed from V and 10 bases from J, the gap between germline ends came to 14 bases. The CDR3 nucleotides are TGTGCCAGCAGCCAAGTCCAAGTGGCGCGCTCACCCCTCCACTTT. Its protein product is CASSQVQVARSPLHF.

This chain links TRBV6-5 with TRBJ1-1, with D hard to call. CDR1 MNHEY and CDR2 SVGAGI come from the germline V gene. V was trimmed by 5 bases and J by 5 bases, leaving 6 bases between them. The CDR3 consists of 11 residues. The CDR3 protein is CASSPGTEAFF. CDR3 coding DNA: TGTGCCAGCAGTCCCGGGACTGAAGCTTTCTTT.

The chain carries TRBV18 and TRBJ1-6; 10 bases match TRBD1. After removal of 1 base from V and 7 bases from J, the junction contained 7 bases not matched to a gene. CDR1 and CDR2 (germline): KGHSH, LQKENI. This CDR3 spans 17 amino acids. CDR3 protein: CASSPLSPGQGNSPLHF. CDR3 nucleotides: TGTGCCAGCTCACCACTATCACCGGGACAGGGGAATTCACCCCTCCACTTT.

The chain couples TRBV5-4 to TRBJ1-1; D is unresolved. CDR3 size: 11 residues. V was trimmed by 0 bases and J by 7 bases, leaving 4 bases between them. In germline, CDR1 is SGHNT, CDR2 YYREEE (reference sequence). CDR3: CASSLAGEAFF. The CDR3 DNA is TGTGCCAGCAGCTTGGCTGGTGAAGCTTTCTTT.

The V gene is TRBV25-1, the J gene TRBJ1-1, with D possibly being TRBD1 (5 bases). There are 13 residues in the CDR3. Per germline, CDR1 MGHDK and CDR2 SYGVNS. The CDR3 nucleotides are TGTGTTACTCAGACAGTTTTGAACACTGAAGCTTTCTTT. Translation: CVTQTVLNTEAFF.

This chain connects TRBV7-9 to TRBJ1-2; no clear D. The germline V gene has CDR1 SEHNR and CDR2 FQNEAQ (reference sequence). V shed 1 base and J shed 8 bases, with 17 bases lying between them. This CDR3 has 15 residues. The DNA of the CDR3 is TGTGCCAGCAGCTTAGATTCTAGTGAGGCGCGCGGCTACACCTTC. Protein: CASSLDSSEARGYTF.

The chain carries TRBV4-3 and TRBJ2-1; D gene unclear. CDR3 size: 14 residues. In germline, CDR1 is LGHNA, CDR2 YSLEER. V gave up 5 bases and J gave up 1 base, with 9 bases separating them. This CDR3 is CASSVAPSYNEQFF. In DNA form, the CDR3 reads TGCGCCAGCAGCGTGGCCCCATCCTACAATGAGCAGTTCTTC.

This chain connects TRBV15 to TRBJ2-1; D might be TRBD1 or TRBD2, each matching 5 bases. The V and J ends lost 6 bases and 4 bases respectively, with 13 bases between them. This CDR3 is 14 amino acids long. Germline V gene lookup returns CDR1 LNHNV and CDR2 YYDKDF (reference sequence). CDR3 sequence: CATRRGVQYNEQFF. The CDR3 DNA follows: TGTGCCACCAGGAGGGGCGTACAGTACAATGAGCAGTTCTTC.

In nucleotides, the CDR3 is TGTGCCAGCAGTTACTATGGACAGGGAGGCGGCTACACCTTC. Its translation is CASSYYGQGGGYTF. The V call is TRBV6-6, the J call TRBJ1-2, with 8 bases aligning to TRBD1. Germline CDR1 and CDR2: MNHNY and SVGAGI (reference sequence). V trimming: 1 base; J trimming: 8 bases; junction bases outside the gene matches: 6. This CDR3 is built from 14 residues.

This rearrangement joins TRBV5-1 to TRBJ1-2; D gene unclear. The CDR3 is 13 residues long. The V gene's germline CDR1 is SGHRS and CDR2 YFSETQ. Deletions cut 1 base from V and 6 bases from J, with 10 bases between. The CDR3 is CASSLLAVDGYTF. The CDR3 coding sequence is TGCGCCAGCAGCTTGCTGGCGGTCGATGGCTACACCTTC.

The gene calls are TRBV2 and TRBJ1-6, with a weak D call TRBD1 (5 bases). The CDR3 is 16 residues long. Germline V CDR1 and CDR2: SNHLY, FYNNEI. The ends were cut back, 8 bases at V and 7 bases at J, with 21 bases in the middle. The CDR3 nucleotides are TGTGCCAGCGGGGGGATTCCGGGACTCATCAATTCACCCCTCCACTTT. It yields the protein CASGGIPGLINSPLHF.

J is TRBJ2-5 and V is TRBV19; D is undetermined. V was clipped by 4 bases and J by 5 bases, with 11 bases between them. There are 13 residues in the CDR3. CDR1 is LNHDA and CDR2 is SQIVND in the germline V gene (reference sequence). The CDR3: CASSNAAWETQYF. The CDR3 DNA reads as TGTGCCAGTAGTAACGCCGCGTGGGAGACCCAGTACTTC.

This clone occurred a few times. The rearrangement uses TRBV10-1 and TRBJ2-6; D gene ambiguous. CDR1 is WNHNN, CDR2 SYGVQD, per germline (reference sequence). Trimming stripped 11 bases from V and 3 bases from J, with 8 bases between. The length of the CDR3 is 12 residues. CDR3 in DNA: TGCGCCCCCCGTGATGGGGCCAACGTCCTGACTTTC. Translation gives CAPRDGANVLTF.

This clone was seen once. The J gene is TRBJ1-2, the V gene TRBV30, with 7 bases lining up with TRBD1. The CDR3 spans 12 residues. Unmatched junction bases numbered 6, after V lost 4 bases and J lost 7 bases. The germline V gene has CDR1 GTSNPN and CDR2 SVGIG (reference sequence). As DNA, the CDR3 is TGTGCCTGGACAGACAGGGACATTGGCTACACCTTC. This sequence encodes CAWTDRDIGYTF.

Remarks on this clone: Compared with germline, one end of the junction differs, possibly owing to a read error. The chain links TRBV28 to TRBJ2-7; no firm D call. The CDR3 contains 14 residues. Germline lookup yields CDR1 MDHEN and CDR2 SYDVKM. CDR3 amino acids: CASSLSNRRQRKNF. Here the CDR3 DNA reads TGTGCCAGCAGTTTAAGCAATCGGCGACAACGGAAAAACTTC.

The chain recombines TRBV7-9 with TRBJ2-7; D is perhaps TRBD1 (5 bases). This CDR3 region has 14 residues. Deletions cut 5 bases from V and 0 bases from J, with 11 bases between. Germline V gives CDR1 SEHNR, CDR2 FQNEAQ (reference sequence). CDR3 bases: TGTGCCAGCAGCCCAGGGCCAAGCTCCTACGAGCAGTACTTC. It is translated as CASSPGPSSYEQYF.